Here is one TCR beta chain with its context. What it binds is not known. This specimen belongs to a study of radiotherapy plus CTLA-4 blockade in lung cancer. Study-level background: Disease control was present in more than 25% of patients, and objective responses in approximately 20%. General study results and limits: Among reported predictors of response, early blood T cell clone dynamics with interferon-beta performed best. Radiotherapy was combined with ipilimumab, and tumor-derived TCR clones then expanded in blood.

The table came from immunoSEQ multiplex PCR; TCRdb's copy has only in-frame clones and leaves some out. The sample consists of 75,000 to 95,000 clones, around 72% of them appearing once. The CDR3 is made up of 13 amino acids. V dropped 5 bases and J dropped 4 bases, with 12 bases sitting between them. Germline V gene data show CDR1 as MDHEN and CDR2 as SYDVKM. Focal radiation with ipilimumab CTLA-4 blockade was given to patients with chemo-refractory metastatic non-small-cell lung cancer. This chain joins TRBV28 and TRBJ2-7; unclear D gene. Material: peripheral blood, obtained from a patient treated with radiotherapy plus ipilimumab. The clonotype originates from a human donor with non-small cell lung cancer that progressed on radiotherapy plus ipilimumab. CDR3 amino acids: CASSLRPEYEQYF. The DNA of the CDR3 is TGTGCCAGCAGTCTACGTCCCGAATACGAGCAGTACTTC.